This TCR beta chain originates from a study of breast tumors, draining lymph nodes, adjacent tissues (TCRdb year 2016). For the study in its entirety: Breast cancer patients provided tumor, adjacent nontumor tissue and axillary lymph nodes, and the study compared the TCR beta repertoires across these three sources. In human breast cancer, the study set out to evaluate how tumor, surrounding tissue and draining lymph node repertoires relate to one another and whether T cells may move between these sites. Study-wide conclusions, independent of this receptor: Tumor and nontumor tissue repertoires were found to be significantly more similar in luminal-like than in basal-like breast cancer. The data were considered consistent with the idea that most tumor T cells come from the lymph node and then expand in tumor tissue. Tumors showed preferential V and J gene usage, and their T-cell repertoire diversity fell below that of lymph nodes yet above that of nontumor tissue. The conclusion that tumor T cells originate in lymph nodes was presented as consistent with a hypothesis rather than as directly demonstrated.

This clonotype was found many times. Its antigen is not yet known. Per-base qualities were not stored, and no clone one base away is much larger. The listed sequencing device is Illumina HiSeq 2000. Multiplex PCR amplification was used to generate the TCR beta chain libraries. The amplified TCR beta chain products were analyzed by high-throughput sequencing. TCRdb's own reprocessing of the public reads used fastp at Q25 and MiXCR and kept productive beta chains. All rows with the same CDR3 protein become a single entry with the most common DNA and genes. The sample includes 200,000 to 250,000 distinct CDR3 sequences, with 30% to 35% observed a single time. The ten most abundant clones make up over 3.5% of the sample. Lymph node samples were obtained from the axillary draining lymph nodes of breast cancer patients. The germline V gene gives CDR1 as MNHEY and CDR2 as SVGAGI. Germline trimming amounts to 6 bases on V and 4 bases on J, with 8 as the count of junction bases outside the gene matches. From its cysteine to its phenylalanine, the CDR3 spans 16 amino acids. The CDR3 DNA has 48 bases and is translated from base 1.

The sequence is built from TRBV6-5 and TRBJ2-2, with 10 junctional bases fitting TRBD2. The source is a female donor with breast cancer. Some clones in this sample may be carry-over from other donors' samples. Sequencing was performed on axillary lymph node tissue. CDR3 sequence: CASRSISGRSTGELFF. The bases are TGTGCCAGCAGGTCCATTAGCGGGAGGTCCACCGGGGAGCTGTTTTTT.